This is a list of T cell receptor beta chains from one sample in a study of OX40 agonist ivuxolimab in advanced cancers. Assay used: immunoSEQ multiplex PCR; TCRdb lists only in-frame clones, some missing. The top ten clones hold about 4% of a sample with 55,000 to 70,000 clones, approximately 86% of them seen once. This material consisted of CD4+ or CD8+ T cells sorted from blood, taken in a trial of the OX40 agonist ivuxolimab. These receptors were obtained from an adult with an advanced solid tumor such as melanoma, head and neck, liver or kidney cancer. Each CDR3 is given with its conserved first and last residue. D genes are given only for firm matches. Size tells how often a clone was seen (once, few, many) or the class of an expanded clone, and some rows leave it out.

. | TRBJ2-1 | 19 | TRBD2 | TRBV5-4 | CASSSFPVKWKRETDEQFF | TGTGCCAGCAGCTCATTCCCCGTAAAGTGGAAGCGGGAGACCGATGAGCAGTTCTTC
. | TRBJ1-2 | 17 | TRBD1 | TRBV28 | CASSISGQVGLGYGYTF | TGTGCCAGCAGCATTTCGGGACAGGTTGGTCTCGGCTATGGCTACACCTTC
. | TRBJ2-5 | 18 | TRBD1 | TRBV12-5 | CASGPRQGVDPKLETQYF | TGTGCTAGTGGCCCCCGACAGGGGGTCGATCCGAAGTTAGAGACCCAGTACTTC
. | TRBJ2-2 | 13 | . | TRBV12-5 | CASGLGPPGELFF | TGTGCTAGTGGTTTGGGACCGCCCGGGGAGCTGTTTTTT
. | TRBJ2-5 | 12 | . | TRBV18 | CASSPDEETQYF | TGTGCCAGCTCACCCGACGAAGAGACCCAGTACTTC
. | TRBJ2-5 | 15 | . | TRBV9 | CASSPSSGTLETQYF | TGTGCCAGCAGCCCATCCTCCGGGACCCTGGAGACCCAGTACTTC
. | TRBJ2-1 | 13 | . | TRBV5-5 | CASSLGINNEQFF | TGTGCCAGCAGCTTGGGTATTAACAATGAGCAGTTCTTC
. | TRBJ2-2 | 16 | . | TRBV25-1 | CASSELPGSETGELFF | TGTGCCAGCAGTGAATTGCCGGGGTCAGAAACCGGGGAGCTGTTTTTT
. | TRBJ2-3 | 14 | . | TRBV2 | CASKTRASTDTQYF | TGTGCCAGCAAGACTAGGGCTAGCACAGATACGCAGTATTTT
. | TRBJ2-5 | 14 | . | TRBV30 | CAWSVRGVAETQYF | TGTGCCTGGAGTGTAAGGGGAGTCGCAGAGACCCAGTACTTC
. | TRBJ1-2 | 14 | . | TRBV6-4 | CASSPEAAGSGYTF | TGTGCCAGCAGCCCCGAAGCCGCGGGGTCCGGCTACACCTTC
. | TRBJ2-1 | 16 | TRBD2 | TRBV28 | CASSASGGLNYNEQFF | TGTGCCAGCAGTGCTTCGGGGGGTTTAAACTACAATGAGCAGTTCTTC
. | TRBJ2-7 | 13 | . | TRBV19 | CASSARRDYEQYF | TGTGCCAGTAGTGCCCGCCGCGACTACGAGCAGTACTTC
. | TRBJ2-4 | 16 | . | TRBV7-8 | CASSSRDGDAKNIQYF | TGTGCCAGCAGCTCACGGGACGGGGATGCCAAAAACATTCAGTACTTC
. | TRBJ1-1 | 14 | . | TRBV19 | CATSTPQATLEAFF | TGTGCCACCTCGACCCCCCAAGCGACCCTTGAAGCTTTCTTT
. | TRBJ1-5 | 17 | . | TRBV19 | CASNHPFTGNSNQPQHF | TGTGCCAGTAATCACCCCTTTACAGGGAATAGCAATCAGCCCCAGCATTTT
. | TRBJ2-1 | 10 | TRBD2 | TRBV7-9 | CASSEGLAFF | TGTGCCAGCAGCGAGGGACTAGCGTTCTTC
. | TRBJ2-7 | 14 | . | TRBV5-5 | CASSLLVSGAEQYF | TGTGCCAGCAGCCTCCTAGTTTCGGGGGCTGAGCAGTACTTC
. | TRBJ1-4 | 15 | TRBD1 | TRBV27 | CASSFLGQAGEKLFF | TGTGCCAGCAGTTTTCTAGGACAGGCGGGTGAAAAACTGTTTTTT
once | TRBJ1-4 | 14 | . | TRBV28 | CASTPGGQDEKLFF | TGTGCCAGCACTCCTGGGGGGCAGGATGAAAAACTGTTTTTT
few | TRBJ1-3 | 16 | TRBD1 | TRBV7-9 | CASSSRDSFSGNTIYF | TGTGCCAGCAGCTCTCGGGACAGCTTCTCTGGAAACACCATATATTTT
few | TRBJ1-2 | 16 | . | TRBV5-4 | CASTPGGLPPGYGYTF | TGTGCCAGCACCCCTGGTGGGCTGCCTCCAGGGTATGGCTACACCTTC
. | TRBJ2-2 | 14 | . | TRBV5-1 | CASSLVNSGGELFF | TGCGCCAGCAGCTTGGTAAACTCCGGCGGGGAGCTGTTTTTT
. | TRBJ2-7 | 17 | . | TRBV18 | CASSPSLRRGGPYEQYF | TGTGCCAGCTCACCTTCCCTTAGGAGGGGGGGGCCCTACGAGCAGTACTTC
. | TRBJ2-2 | 18 | . | TRBV19 | CASSILPDTVANTGELFF | TGTGCCAGTAGTATCCTACCAGACACAGTTGCGAACACCGGGGAGCTGTTTTTT
. | TRBJ1-1 | 12 | . | TRBV2 | CASSEGGSEAFF | TGTGCCAGCAGTGAAGGGGGTTCCGAAGCTTTCTTT
. | TRBJ1-2 | 15 | TRBD1 | TRBV6-1 | CASSGDGTVNYGYTF | TGTGCCAGCAGTGGAGACGGGACAGTCAACTATGGCTACACCTTC
. | TRBJ2-7 | 15 | TRBD1 | TRBV5-8 | CASRDRGGSGYEQYF | TGTGCCAGCAGAGACAGGGGAGGTTCTGGATACGAGCAGTACTTC
once | TRBJ2-5 | 13 | . | TRBV2 | CASRRQAQETQYF | TGTGCCAGCAGGAGACAGGCCCAAGAGACCCAGTACTTC
. | TRBJ2-7 | 14 | TRBD2 | TRBV4-3 | CASSQGVTSSEQYF | TGCGCCAGCAGCCAAGGGGTGACTAGCTCCGAGCAGTACTTC
. | TRBJ2-2 | 14 | TRBD1 | TRBV5-4 | CASSFEGADGELFF | TGTGCCAGCAGCTTCGAGGGGGCTGACGGGGAGCTGTTTTTT
. | TRBJ2-7 | 13 | . | TRBV11-3 | CASSLGPFYEQYF | TGTGCCAGCAGCTTAGGCCCGTTTTACGAGCAGTACTTC
. | TRBJ1-1 | 15 | . | TRBV7-2 | CASSPAGASKAEAFF | TGTGCCAGCAGCCCCGCAGGGGCCAGTAAGGCTGAAGCTTTCTTT
. | TRBJ2-2 | 23 | TRBD2 | TRBV27 | CASSLYPPTSRGLTTVNTGELFF | TGTGCCAGCAGTTTATATCCCCCCACTTCCCGGGGACTAACCACCGTGAACACCGGGGAGCTGTTTTTT
. | TRBJ1-2 | 13 | . | TRBV7-9 | CASSPGTEYGYTF | TGTGCCAGCAGCCCCGGGACCGAGTATGGCTACACCTTC
few | TRBJ1-4 | 14 | TRBD1 | TRBV11-2 | CASSGTGGDEKLFF | TGTGCCAGCAGCGGGACAGGGGGAGATGAAAAACTGTTTTTT
. | TRBJ2-5 | 14 | TRBD1 | TRBV5-1 | CASRRGTVQETQYF | TGCGCCAGCAGACGAGGGACAGTCCAAGAGACCCAGTACTTC
. | TRBJ2-7 | 14 | . | TRBV5-5 | CASSFRSEAGEQYF | TGTGCCAGCAGCTTCCGATCGGAGGCTGGCGAGCAGTACTTC
. | TRBJ2-5 | 16 | . | TRBV25-1 | CASSDPGDGLQETQYF | TGTGCCAGCAGTGATCCGGGGGACGGGCTCCAAGAGACCCAGTACTTC
. | TRBJ2-2 | 15 | . | TRBV18 | CASSPLTGFTGELFF | TGTGCCAGCTCACCCTTGACAGGTTTCACCGGGGAGCTGTTTTTT
. | TRBJ1-2 | 12 | . | TRBV9 | CASSTQGAGYTF | TGTGCCAGCAGCACACAGGGAGCTGGCTACACCTTC
. | TRBJ1-5 | 13 | . | TRBV28 | CAGSRTTPRPQHF | TGTGCCGGGAGTCGGACGACTCCGAGGCCCCAGCATTTT
. | TRBJ1-3 | 16 | TRBD1 | TRBV5-1 | CASSLVGQGYGNTIYF | TGCGCCAGCAGCTTGGTGGGACAGGGTTACGGAAACACCATATATTTT
once | TRBJ2-1 | 16 | TRBD2 | TRBV18 | CASQEKAGVAYNEQFF | TGTGCCAGCCAGGAAAAAGCGGGAGTTGCCTACAATGAGCAGTTCTTC
. | TRBJ2-1 | 12 | . | TRBV5-4 | CASSRRGDEQFF | TGTGCCAGCAGCCGACGGGGCGATGAGCAGTTCTTC
few | TRBJ1-2 | 15 | . | TRBV7-2 | CASSPPWGTGYGYTF | TGTGCCAGCAGCCCCCCCTGGGGGACGGGCTACGGCTACACCTTC
once | TRBJ2-3 | 17 | TRBD1 | TRBV7-9 | CASSLGQGAGAADTQYF | TGTGCCAGCAGCTTGGGACAGGGGGCGGGAGCGGCAGATACGCAGTATTTT
. | TRBJ2-7 | 11 | . | TRBV30 | CAWSVSGEQYF | TGTGCCTGGAGTGTATCAGGCGAGCAGTACTTC
. | TRBJ2-5 | 12 | . | TRBV11-3 | CASSDHLYKRDF | TGTGCCAGCAGCGACCATTTGTACAAGAGGGACTTC
. | TRBJ2-3 | 16 | . | TRBV30 | CAWSVRVARDTDTQYF | TGTGCCTGGAGTGTAAGGGTAGCCCGAGACACAGATACGCAGTATTTT
. | TRBJ2-2 | 11 | . | TRBV6-5 | CASSPNGELFF | TGTGCCAGCAGCCCCAACGGGGAGCTGTTTTTT
. | TRBJ2-3 | 13 | . | TRBV7-9 | CASSLAQWQAQYF | TGTGCCAGCAGCTTAGCCCAATGGCAAGCGCAGTATTTT
. | TRBJ2-3 | 17 | TRBD2 | TRBV19 | CASSIDRLAGVTDTQYF | TGTGCCAGTAGTATAGACAGACTAGCGGGAGTCACAGATACGCAGTATTTT
. | TRBJ2-5 | 14 | . | TRBV6-5 | CASSYVGSQETQYF | TGTGCCAGCAGTTATGTGGGGAGCCAAGAGACCCAGTACTTC
. | TRBJ1-1 | 12 | . | TRBV10-3 | CAISEGRTEAFF | TGTGCCATCAGTGAGGGACGCACTGAAGCTTTCTTT
. | TRBJ2-3 | 14 | . | TRBV18 | CASSPRSSTDTQYF | TGTGCCAGCTCACCACGCTCCAGCACAGATACGCAGTATTTT
. | TRBJ1-2 | 15 | TRBD1 | TRBV28 | CASSSSQTGGYGYTF | TGTGCCAGCAGTTCCTCACAGACAGGGGGCTATGGCTACACCTTC
. | TRBJ2-7 | 14 | TRBD1 | TRBV4-1 | CASSHPDRTREQYF | TGCGCCAGCAGCCATCCGGACAGGACCCGCGAGCAGTACTTC
few | TRBJ2-7 | 12 | . | TRBV7-6 | CASSPTGHEQYF | TGTGCCAGCAGCCCAACAGGCCACGAGCAGTACTTC
. | TRBJ2-5 | 15 | . | TRBV2 | CASSDFGGHQETQYF | TGTGCCAGCAGTGATTTTGGAGGCCACCAAGAGACCCAGTACTTC